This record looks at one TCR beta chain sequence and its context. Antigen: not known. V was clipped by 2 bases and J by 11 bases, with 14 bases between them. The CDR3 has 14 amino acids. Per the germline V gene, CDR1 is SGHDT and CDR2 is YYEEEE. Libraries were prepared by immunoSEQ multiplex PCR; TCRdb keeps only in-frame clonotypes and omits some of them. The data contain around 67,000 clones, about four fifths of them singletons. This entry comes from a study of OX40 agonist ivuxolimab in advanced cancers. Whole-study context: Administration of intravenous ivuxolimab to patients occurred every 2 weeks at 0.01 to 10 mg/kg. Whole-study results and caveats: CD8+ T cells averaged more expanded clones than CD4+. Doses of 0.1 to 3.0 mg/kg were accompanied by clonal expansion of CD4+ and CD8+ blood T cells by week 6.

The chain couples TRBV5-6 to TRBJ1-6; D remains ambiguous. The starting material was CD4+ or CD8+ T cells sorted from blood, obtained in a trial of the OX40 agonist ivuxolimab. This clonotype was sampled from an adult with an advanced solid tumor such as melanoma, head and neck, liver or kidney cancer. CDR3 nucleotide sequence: TGTGCCAGCAGCTTTTTTAGAGGTTTTGCACCCCTCCACTTT. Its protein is CASSFFRGFAPLHF.